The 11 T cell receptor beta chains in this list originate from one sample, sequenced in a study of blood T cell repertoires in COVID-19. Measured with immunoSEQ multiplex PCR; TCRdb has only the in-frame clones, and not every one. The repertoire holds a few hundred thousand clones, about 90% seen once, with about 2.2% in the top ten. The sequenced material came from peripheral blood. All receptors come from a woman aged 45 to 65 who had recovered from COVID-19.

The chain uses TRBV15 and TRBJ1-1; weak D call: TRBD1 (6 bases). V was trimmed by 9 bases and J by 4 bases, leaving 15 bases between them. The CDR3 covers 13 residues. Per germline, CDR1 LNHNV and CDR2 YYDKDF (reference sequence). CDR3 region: CATRGKGGTEAFF. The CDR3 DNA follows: TGTGCCACGCGGGGGAAGGGGGGCACTGAAGCTTTCTTT.

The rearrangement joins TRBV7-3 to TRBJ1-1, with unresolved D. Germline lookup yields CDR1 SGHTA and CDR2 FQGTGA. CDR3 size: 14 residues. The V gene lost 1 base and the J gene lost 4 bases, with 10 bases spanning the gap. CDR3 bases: TGTGCCAGCAGCTTAATAGGAGTAGGCACTGAAGCTTTCTTT. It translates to CASSLIGVGTEAFF.

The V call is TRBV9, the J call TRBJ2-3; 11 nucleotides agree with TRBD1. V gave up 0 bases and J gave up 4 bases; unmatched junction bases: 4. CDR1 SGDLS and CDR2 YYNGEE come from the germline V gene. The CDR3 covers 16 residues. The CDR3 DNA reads TGTGCCAGCAGCGTAGTCGGACAGGGGGCCCCAGATACGCAGTATTTT. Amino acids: CASSVVGQGAPDTQYF.

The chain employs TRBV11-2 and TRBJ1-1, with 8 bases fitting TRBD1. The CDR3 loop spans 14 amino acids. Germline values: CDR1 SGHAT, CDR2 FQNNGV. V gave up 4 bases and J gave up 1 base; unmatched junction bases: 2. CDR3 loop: CASSYRGRNTEAFF. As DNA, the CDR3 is TGTGCCAGCAGCTACAGGGGGAGGAACACTGAAGCTTTCTTT. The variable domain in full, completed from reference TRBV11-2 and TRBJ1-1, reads EAGVAQSPRYKIIEKRQSVAFWCNPISGHATLYWYQQILGQGPKLLIQFQNNGVVDDSQLPKDRFSAERLKGVDSTLKIQPAKLEDSAVYLCASSYRGRNTEAFFGQGTRLTVV.

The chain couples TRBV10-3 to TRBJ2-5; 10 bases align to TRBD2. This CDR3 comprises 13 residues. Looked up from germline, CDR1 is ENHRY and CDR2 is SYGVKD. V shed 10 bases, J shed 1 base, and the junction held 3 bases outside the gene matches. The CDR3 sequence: CATLAGAQETQYF. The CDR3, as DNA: TGTGCCACTCTAGCGGGAGCCCAAGAGACCCAGTACTTC.

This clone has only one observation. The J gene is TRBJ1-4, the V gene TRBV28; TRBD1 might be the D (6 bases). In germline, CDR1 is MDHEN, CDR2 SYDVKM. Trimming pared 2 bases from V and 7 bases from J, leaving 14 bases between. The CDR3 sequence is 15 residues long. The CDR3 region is CASSLLLGAGEKLFF. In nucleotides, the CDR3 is TGTGCCAGCAGTTTACTACTGGGGGCAGGTGAAAAACTGTTTTTT.

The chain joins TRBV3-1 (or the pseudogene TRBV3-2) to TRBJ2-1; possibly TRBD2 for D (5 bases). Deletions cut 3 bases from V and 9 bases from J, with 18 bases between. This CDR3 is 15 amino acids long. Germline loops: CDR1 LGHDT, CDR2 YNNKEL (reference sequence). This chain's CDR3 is CASSQERPPRPEQFF. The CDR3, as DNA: TGTGCCAGCAGCCAGGAGCGGCCACCACGGCCTGAGCAGTTCTTC.

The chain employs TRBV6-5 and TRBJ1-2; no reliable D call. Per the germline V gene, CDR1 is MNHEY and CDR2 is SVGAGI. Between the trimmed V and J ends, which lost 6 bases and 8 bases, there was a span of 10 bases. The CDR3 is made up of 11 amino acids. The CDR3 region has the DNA TGTGCCAGCAGCGCCCGGTGGGGCTACACCTTC. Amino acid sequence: CASSARWGYTF.

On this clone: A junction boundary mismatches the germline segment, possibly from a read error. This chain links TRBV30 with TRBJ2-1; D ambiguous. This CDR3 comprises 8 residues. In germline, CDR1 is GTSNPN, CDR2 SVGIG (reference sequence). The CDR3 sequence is CSANEQFF. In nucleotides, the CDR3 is TGCAGTGCTAATGAGCAGTTCTTC.

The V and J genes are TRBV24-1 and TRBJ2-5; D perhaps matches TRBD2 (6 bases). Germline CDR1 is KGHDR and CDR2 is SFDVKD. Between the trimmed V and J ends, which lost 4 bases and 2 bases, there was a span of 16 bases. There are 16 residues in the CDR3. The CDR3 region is CATSDTGYGGQETQYF. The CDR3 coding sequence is TGTGCCACCAGTGACACCGGGTACGGAGGGCAAGAGACCCAGTACTTC.

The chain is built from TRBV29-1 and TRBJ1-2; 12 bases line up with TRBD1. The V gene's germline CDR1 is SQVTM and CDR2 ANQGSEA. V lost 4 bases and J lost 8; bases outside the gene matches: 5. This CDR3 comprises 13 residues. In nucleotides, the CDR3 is TGCAGCGTTGTGGGACAGGGGGCCTGGGGCTACACCTTC. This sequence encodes CSVVGQGAWGYTF.